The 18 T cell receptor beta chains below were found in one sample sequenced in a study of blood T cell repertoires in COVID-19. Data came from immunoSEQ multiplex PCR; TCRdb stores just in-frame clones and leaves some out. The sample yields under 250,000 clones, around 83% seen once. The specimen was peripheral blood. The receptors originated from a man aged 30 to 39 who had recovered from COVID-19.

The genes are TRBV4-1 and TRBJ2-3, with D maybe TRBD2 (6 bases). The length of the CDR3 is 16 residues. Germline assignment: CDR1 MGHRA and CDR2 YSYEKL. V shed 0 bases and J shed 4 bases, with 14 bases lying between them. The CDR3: CASSQEAGGSADTQYF. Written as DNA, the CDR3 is TGCGCCAGCAGCCAAGAGGCCGGGGGTAGCGCAGATACGCAGTATTTT.

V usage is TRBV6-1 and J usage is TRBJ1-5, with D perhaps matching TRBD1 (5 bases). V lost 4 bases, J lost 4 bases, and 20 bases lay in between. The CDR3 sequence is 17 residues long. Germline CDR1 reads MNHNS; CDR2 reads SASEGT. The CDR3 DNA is TGTGCCAGCAGTGTCTCCGCGGGGGGAGCCCTTAATCAGCCCCAGCATTTT. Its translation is CASSVSAGGALNQPQHF.

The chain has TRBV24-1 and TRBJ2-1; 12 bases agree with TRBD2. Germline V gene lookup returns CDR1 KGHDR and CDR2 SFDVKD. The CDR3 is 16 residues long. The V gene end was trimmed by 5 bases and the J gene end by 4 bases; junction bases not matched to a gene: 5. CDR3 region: CATSGSSGGGYNEQFF. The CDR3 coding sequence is TGTGCCACCAGTGGCTCTAGCGGGGGGGGGTACAATGAGCAGTTCTTC.

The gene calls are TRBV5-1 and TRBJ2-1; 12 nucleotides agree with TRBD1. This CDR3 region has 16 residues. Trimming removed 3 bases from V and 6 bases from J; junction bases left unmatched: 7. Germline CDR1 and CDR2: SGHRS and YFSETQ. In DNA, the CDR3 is TGCGCCAGCAGCTACCCTCCGGGACAGGGGGCCAATGAGCAGTTCTTC. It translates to CASSYPPGQGANEQFF.

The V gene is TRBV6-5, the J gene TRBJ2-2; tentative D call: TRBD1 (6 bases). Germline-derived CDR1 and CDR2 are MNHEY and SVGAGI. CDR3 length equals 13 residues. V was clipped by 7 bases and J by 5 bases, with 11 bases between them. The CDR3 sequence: CASKQGETGELFF. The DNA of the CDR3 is TGTGCCAGCAAACAGGGAGAAACCGGGGAGCTGTTTTTT.

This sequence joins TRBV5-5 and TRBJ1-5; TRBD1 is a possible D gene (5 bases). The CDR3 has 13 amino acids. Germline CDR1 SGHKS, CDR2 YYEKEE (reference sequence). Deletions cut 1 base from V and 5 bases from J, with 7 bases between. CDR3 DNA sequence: TGTGCCAGCAGCTTGACAGGAGATCAGCCCCAGCATTTT. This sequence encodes CASSLTGDQPQHF.

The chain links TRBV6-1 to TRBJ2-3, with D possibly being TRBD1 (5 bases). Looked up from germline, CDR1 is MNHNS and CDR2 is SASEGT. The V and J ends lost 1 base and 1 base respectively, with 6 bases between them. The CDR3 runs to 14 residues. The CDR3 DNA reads TGTGCCAGCAGTGAAGGGGGCGGCACAGATACGCAGTATTTT. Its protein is CASSEGGGTDTQYF.

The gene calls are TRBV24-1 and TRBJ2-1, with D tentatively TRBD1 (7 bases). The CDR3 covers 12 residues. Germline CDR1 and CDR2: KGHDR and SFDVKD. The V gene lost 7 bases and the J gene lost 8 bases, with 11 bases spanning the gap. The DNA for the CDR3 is TGTGCCACCAGCGGAGGGGGCGATGAGCAGTTCTTC. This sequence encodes CATSGGGDEQFF.

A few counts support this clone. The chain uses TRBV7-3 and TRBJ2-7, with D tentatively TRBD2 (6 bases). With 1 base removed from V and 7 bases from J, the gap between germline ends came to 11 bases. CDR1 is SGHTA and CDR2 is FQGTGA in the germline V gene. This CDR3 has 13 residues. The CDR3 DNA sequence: TGTGCCAGCAGCTTAAACCCCGGGGGAGAGCAGTACGTC. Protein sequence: CASSLNPGGEQYV.

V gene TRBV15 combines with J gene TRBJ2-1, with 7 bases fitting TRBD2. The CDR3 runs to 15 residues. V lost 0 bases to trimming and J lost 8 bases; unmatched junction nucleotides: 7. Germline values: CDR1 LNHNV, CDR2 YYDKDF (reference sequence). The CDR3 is CATSRDPAGFYEQFF. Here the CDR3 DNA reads TGTGCCACCAGCAGAGATCCAGCGGGGTTCTATGAGCAGTTCTTC. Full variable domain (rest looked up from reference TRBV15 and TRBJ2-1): DAMVIQNPRYQVTQFGKPVTLSCSQTLNHNVMYWYQQKSSQAPKLLFHYYDKDFNNEADTPDNFQSRRPNTSFCFLDIRSPGLGDTAMYLCATSRDPAGFYEQFFGPGTRLTVL.

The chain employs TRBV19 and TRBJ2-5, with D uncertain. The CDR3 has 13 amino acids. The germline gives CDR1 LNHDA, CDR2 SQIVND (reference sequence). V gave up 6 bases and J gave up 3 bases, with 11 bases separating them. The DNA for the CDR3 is TGTGCCAGTAGCCGAACTCAGGAAGAGACCCAGTACTTC. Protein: CASSRTQEETQYF.

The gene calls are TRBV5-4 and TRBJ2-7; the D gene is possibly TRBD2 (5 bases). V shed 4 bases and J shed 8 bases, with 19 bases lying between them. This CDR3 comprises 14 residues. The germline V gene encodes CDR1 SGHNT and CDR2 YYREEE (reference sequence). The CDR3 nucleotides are TGTGCCAGCAGCCCGGCGGACCCGTCGGGAAAGCAGTACTTC. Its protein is CASSPADPSGKQYF.

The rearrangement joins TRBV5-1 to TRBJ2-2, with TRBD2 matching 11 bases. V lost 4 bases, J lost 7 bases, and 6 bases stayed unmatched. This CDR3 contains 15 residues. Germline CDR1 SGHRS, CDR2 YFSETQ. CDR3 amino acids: CASSKTSGEVGELFF. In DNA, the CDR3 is TGCGCCAGCAGCAAGACTAGCGGGGAGGTCGGGGAGCTGTTTTTT. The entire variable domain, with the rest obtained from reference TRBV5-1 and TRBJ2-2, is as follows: KAGVTQTPRYLIKTRGQQVTLSCSPISGHRSVSWYQQTPGQGLQFLFEYFSETQRNKGNFPGRFSGRQFSNSRSEMNVSTLELGDSALYLCASSKTSGEVGELFFGEGSRLTVL.

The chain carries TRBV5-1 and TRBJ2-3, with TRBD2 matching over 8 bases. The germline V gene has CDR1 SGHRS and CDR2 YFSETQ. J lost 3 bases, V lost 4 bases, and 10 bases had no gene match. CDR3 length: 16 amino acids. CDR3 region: CASSTTAGVPTDTQYF. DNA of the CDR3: TGCGCCAGCAGCACGACAGCGGGGGTCCCGACAGATACGCAGTATTTT.

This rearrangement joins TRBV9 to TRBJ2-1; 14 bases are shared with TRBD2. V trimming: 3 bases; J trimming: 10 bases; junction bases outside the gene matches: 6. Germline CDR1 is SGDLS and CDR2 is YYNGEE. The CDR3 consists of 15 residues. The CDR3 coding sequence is TGTGCCAGCAGCGGTATGGGACTAGCGGGGGCCGAGCAGTTCTTC. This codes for CASSGMGLAGAEQFF.

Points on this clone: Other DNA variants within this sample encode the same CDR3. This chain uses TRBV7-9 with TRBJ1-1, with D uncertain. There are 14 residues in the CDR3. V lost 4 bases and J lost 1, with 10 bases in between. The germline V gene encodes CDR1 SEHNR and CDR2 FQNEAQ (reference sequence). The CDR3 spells CASSSSGGNTEAFF. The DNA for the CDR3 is TGTGCCAGCAGCTCCTCGGGAGGGAACACTGAAGCTTTCTTT.

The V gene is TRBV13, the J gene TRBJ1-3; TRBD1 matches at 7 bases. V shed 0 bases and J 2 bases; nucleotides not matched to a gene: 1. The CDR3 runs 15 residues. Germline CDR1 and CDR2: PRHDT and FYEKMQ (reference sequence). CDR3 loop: CASSLGRGPGNTIYF. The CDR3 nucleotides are TGTGCCAGCAGCTTAGGGAGGGGGCCTGGAAACACCATATATTTT.

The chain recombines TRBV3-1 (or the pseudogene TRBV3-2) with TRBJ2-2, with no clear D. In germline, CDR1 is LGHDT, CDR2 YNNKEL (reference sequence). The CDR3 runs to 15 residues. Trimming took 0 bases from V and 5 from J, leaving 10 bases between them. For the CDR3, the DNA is TGTGCCAGCAGCCAAGAAACAGCCGTTACCGGGGAGCTGTTTTTT. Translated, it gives CASSQETAVTGELFF.